A single sample is the source of the 11 T cell receptor beta chains below, sequenced in a study of regulatory T cells in long-lasting Graves disease (dated by TCRdb to the early 2020s). The time point label here, explained by the study, means: newly diagnosed GD, antithyroid drugs for less than 3 months. For both TCR sequencing and RNA sequencing, RNA was extracted from PBMCs using TRIzol. The library came from multiplex PCR. The listed sequencing device is Illumina HiSeq 4000. iRepertoire HTBI primers and Arm-PCR amplification of CDR3 regions were used to construct TCR beta libraries. TCRdb trimmed the raw reads at Q25, called clones with MiXCR and kept productive beta chains. Each CDR3 protein appears once, grouped with its most common genes and DNA. Here the sample has approximately 350,000 distinct CDR3 sequences; 12% occur a single time. Approximately 17% of the sample rests with the top ten.

This sample also appeared in a second study, on T cells in Graves' hyperthyroidism and ophthalmopathy.

Material: peripheral blood mononuclear cells (PBMCs), obtained at new diagnosis, from a patient treated with antithyroid drugs. The receptors derive from a woman aged 18 to 35 with Graves disease. Donor details come from another sample of the same person, matched by shared clones.

This clonotype has ten or more counts. The chain combines TRBV7-2 with TRBJ1-2; weak D call: TRBD1 (5 bases). Germline loops: CDR1 SGHTA, CDR2 FQGNSA. The V end lost 2 bases, the J end lost 1 base, and 14 bases lay between the germline ends. The CDR3 runs to 16 residues. CDR3 residues: CASSLRVPRGNYGYTF. The CDR3, as DNA: TGTGCCAGCAGCTTACGCGTCCCAAGGGGTAACTATGGCTACACCTTC.

This clonotype has ten or more counts. This chain joins TRBV19 and TRBJ2-7; D perhaps matches TRBD1 (5 bases). CDR1 and CDR2 from the germline V gene are LNHDA and SQIVND (reference sequence). Trimming removed 9 bases at V and 0 bases at J, with 18 bases between. CDR3 length: 15 residues. The CDR3 coding sequence is TGTGCCAGCAGTTACCTTAGGGGCAGCTCCTACGAGCAGTACTTC. The encoded protein is CASSYLRGSSYEQYF.

This clonotype was counted many times. CDR3 nucleotide sequence: TGTGCCAGCAGCTTAAGTCTAATCGATGAGCAGTTCTTC. Its translation is CASSLSLIDEQFF. The chain carries TRBV7-9 and TRBJ2-1; no clear D gene. The CDR3 is 13 residues long. CDR1 is SEHNR and CDR2 is FQNEAQ in the germline V gene (reference sequence). Trimming took 2 bases from V and 8 from J, leaving 10 bases between them.

This clonotype was found many times. The chain is built from TRBV6-1 and TRBJ2-3; 7 bases match TRBD2. This CDR3 region has 15 residues. Trimming cost V 6 bases and J 4 bases; bases outside gene matches: 10. Per the germline V gene, CDR1 is MNHNS and CDR2 is SASEGT. The CDR3, as DNA: TGTGCCAGCAGCGCCGTAACGGGAGGCCCAGATACGCAGTATTTT. Translating gives CASSAVTGGPDTQYF.

This clonotype was seen ten or more times. The chain joins TRBV6-1 to TRBJ2-5; a weak D match, TRBD2 (5 bases). The V end lost 10 bases, the J end lost 1 base, and 13 bases lay between the germline ends. This CDR3 contains 13 residues. Germline V gene data show CDR1 as MNHNS and CDR2 as SASEGT. CDR3 nucleotides: TGTGCCACTATGGGAGCGGCCCAAGAGACCCAGTACTTC. This translates into CATMGAAQETQYF.

This clonotype was observed at least ten times. This chain uses TRBV10-2 with TRBJ1-2, with TRBD1 matching over 8 bases. Looked up from germline, CDR1 is WSHSY and CDR2 is SAAADI. The CDR3 contains 13 residues. Losses at the gene ends were 6 bases for V and 8 bases for J; bases not matched to a gene: 8. The CDR3 nucleotides are TGCGCCAGCAGCAATCTACAGGGGGTCGGCTACACCTTC. Translated, it gives CASSNLQGVGYTF.

This clonotype was counted ten times or more. The V and J genes are TRBV7-3 and TRBJ1-1; D possibly corresponds to TRBD1 (5 bases). The germline V and J ends were trimmed by 5 bases and 1 base, with 14 bases remaining between them. The CDR3 runs 15 residues. CDR1 is SGHTA, CDR2 FQGTGA, per germline. The DNA of the CDR3 is TGTGCCAGCAGCGGGGGGGGACTTCAGAACACTGAAGCTTTCTTT. The encoded protein is CASSGGGLQNTEAFF.

This clonotype was seen ten or more times. V gene TRBV29-1 combines with J gene TRBJ2-2; the D call may be TRBD1 or TRBD2 (5 bases each). This CDR3 is built from 14 residues. V shed 4 bases and J shed 2 bases, with 11 bases lying between them. Germline V gene data show CDR1 as SQVTM and CDR2 as ANQGSEA. The CDR3 bases are TGCAGCGTTGGCAGTGGGGGTAACACCGGGGAGCTGTTTTTT. Translation gives CSVGSGGNTGELFF.

The V and J genes are TRBV6-5 and TRBJ1-2; D possibly corresponds to TRBD1 (5 bases). From germline, CDR1 is MNHEY and CDR2 SVGAGI. The length of the CDR3 is 16 residues. V was trimmed by 2 bases and J by 0 bases, leaving 13 bases between them. CDR3 in amino acids: CASSYGALGPNYGYTF. In nucleotides, the CDR3 is TGTGCCAGCAGTTACGGGGCCCTGGGACCTAACTATGGCTACACCTTC.

This clonotype came up many times. Here the CDR3 DNA reads TGTGCCAGCAGCTCCACCCTCTGGCGGGAGGACACCGGGGAGCTGTTTTTT. Protein: CASSSTLWREDTGELFF. The rearrangement links TRBV6-1 to TRBJ2-2; 8 bases are shared with TRBD2. The CDR3 contains 17 residues. Germline V gene lookup returns CDR1 MNHNS and CDR2 SASEGT. With V trimmed by 6 bases and J by 3 bases, 12 bases remained unmatched.

This clonotype was observed at least ten times. DNA of the CDR3: TGTGCCAGCAGGAATTCCTACGAGCAGTACTTC. Protein sequence: CASRNSYEQYF. This chain links TRBV12-3 or TRBV12-4 with TRBJ2-7; D gene unclear. CDR3 length equals 11 residues. Trimming cost V 6 bases and J 1 base, with 4 bases left between them.